This T cell receptor beta chain was documented in a study of post-analysis software for immune sequencing data. Unique molecular identifiers featured in each of the TCR beta cDNA libraries. TCRdb redid the calling of the PCR reads with MiXCR, one entry per CDR3 protein. The table lists 450,000 or so distinct CDR3 sequences, over 35% of them singletons. As for this clonotype: Antigen unknown.

CDR1 is SGHAT and CDR2 is FQNNGV in the germline V gene. The CDR3 runs 15 residues. Points from the study as a whole: Higher frequency in patients than in controls was seen for roughly five TRBV segments, with TRBV5-6, TRBV5-1 and TRBV20-1 among them.

The sequenced sample consisted of blood. This TCR was sampled from a girl under 18 with multiple sclerosis. The chain has TRBV11-2 and TRBJ2-5; TRBD1 agrees at 9 bases. The DNA end is more similar to TRBJ2-7, so the J call may be wrong. The CDR3 DNA follows: TGTGCCAGCAGCTCGAGACAGGGGGATACCTACGAGCAGTACTTC. Encoded protein: CASSSRQGDTYEQYF.